The sequence of this T cell receptor beta chain was determined in a study of blood T cell repertoires in COVID-19. Study background: There were acute and convalescent COVID-19 samples, and they came from the United States, Italy and Spain. PBMCs, B-cell-depleted T cells, or T cells were the source of the cDNA or gDNA that made up the material.

In the source study's methods: Quantification of nucleated cells was approximated via reference gene primer amplification. Sequenced by immunoSEQ multiplex PCR; TCRdb stores in-frame clones only, minus some. The DNA was the basis for D and trimming; V, J and clone size are from that table. The sample contains approximately 260,000 clones, around 90% of which appear only once. This clone was seen a few times. Sequencing used peripheral blood. This clonotype was sampled from a woman aged 40 to 55 with acute or convalescent COVID-19.

The CDR3 bases are TGTGCCAGCAGCCCCGACAGGGTTCAGCCCCAGCATTTT. This sequence encodes CASSPDRVQPQHF. This chain uses TRBV7-2 with TRBJ1-5, with 7 positions matching TRBD1. Germline-derived CDR1 and CDR2 are SGHTA and FQGNSA. The CDR3 spans 13 residues. J lost 6 bases, V lost 5 bases, and 4 bases had no gene match.